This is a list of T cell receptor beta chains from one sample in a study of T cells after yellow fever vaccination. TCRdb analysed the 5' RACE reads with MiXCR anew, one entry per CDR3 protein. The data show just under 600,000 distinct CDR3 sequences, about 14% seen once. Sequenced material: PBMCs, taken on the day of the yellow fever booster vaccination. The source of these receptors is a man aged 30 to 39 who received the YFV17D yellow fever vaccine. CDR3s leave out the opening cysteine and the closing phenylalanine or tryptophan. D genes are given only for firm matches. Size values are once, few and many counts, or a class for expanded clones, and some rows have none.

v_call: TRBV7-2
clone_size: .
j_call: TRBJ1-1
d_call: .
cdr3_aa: ASSPLGRNTEAF

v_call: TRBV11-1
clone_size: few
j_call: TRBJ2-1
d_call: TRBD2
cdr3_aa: ASSLIGGSGRNSYNEQF

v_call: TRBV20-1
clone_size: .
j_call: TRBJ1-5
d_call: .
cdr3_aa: SARSPRASNQPQH

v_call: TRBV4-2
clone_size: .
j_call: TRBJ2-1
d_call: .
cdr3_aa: ASSQPVYNEQF

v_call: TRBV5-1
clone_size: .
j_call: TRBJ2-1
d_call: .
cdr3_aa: ASSLSDGSYNEQF

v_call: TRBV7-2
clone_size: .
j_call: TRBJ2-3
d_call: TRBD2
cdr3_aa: ASSGLAGRDTQY

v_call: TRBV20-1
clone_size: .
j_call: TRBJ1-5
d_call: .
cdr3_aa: SARDGSYGNQPQH

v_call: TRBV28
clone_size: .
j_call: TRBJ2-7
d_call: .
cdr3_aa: ASTLGGVEQY

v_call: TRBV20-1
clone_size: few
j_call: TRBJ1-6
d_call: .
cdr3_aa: SARLLRDNSPLH

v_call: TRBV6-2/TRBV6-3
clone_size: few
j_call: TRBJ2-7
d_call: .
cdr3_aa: ASSFGAGSYEQY

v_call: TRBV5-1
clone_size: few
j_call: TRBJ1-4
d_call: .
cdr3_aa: ASSSGTSGEKLF

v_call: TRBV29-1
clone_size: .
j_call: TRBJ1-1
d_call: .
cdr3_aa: SVGQMNTEAF

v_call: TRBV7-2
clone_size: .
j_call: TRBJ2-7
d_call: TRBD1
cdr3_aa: ASSQTGGLYEQY

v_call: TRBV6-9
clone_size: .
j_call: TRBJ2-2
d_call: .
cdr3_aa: ASSFRTGLAGELF

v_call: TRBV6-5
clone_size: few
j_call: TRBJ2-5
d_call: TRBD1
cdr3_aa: ASQGAETQY

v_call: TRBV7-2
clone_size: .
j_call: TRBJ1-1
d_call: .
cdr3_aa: ASSLSGEGTEAF

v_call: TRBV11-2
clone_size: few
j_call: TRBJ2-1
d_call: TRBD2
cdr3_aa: ASSSSGGYNEQF

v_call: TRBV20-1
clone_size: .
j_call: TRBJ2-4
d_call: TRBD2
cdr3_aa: SARGGREAGIQY